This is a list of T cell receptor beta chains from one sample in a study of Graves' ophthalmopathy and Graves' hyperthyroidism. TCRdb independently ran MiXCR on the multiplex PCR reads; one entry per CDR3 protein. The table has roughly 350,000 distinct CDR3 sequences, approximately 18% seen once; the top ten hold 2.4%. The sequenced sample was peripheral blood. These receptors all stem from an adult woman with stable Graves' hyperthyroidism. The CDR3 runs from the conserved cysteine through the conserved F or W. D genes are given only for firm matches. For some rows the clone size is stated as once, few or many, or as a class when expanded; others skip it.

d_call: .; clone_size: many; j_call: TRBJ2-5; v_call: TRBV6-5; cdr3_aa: CASSYRETQYF; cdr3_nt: TGTGCCAGCAGCTACAGAGAGACCCAGTACTTC
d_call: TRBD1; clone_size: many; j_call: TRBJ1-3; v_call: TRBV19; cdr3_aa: CASSVRTGSGNTIYF; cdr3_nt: TGTGCCAGTAGTGTTCGGACAGGCTCTGGAAACACCATATATTTT
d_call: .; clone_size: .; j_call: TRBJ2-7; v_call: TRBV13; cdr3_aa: CASSPGGAHEQYF; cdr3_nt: TGTGCCAGCAGCCCAGGGGGGGCGCATGAGCAGTACTTC
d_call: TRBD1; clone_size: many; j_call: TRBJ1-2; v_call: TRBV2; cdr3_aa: CASSGNSRQGVVYGYTF; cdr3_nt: TGTGCCAGCAGTGGTAATTCCCGACAGGGGGTAGTCTATGGCTACACCTTC
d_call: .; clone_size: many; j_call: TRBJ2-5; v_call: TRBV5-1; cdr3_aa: CASSLEGRYETQYF; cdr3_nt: TGCGCCAGCAGCTTGGAGGGTCGGTATGAGACCCAGTACTTC
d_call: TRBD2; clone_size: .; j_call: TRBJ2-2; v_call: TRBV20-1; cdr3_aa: CSARGLAGEFKITGELFF; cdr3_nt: TGCAGTGCTAGGGGACTAGCGGGAGAGTTTAAAATTACCGGGGAGCTGTTTTTT
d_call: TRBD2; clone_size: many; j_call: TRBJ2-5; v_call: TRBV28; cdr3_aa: CASSLSSLAGDGETQYF; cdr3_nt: TGTGCCAGCAGTTTATCGAGTCTAGCGGGAGACGGAGAGACCCAGTACTTC
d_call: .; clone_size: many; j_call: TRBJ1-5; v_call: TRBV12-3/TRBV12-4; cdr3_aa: CASSSGMGQPQHF; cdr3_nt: TGTGCCAGCAGTAGTGGCATGGGGCAGCCCCAGCATTTT
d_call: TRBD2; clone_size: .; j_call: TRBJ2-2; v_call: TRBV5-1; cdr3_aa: CASSGGLSTGELFF; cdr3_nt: TGCGCCAGCAGCGGGGGACTAAGCACCGGGGAGCTGTTTTTT
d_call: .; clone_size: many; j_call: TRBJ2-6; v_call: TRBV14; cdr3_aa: CASSRYSGANVLTF; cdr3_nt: TGTGCCAGCAGCCGATACTCTGGGGCCAACGTCCTGACTTTC
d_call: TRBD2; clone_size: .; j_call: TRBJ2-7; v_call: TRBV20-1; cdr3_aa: CSVAGGVLYEQYF; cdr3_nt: TGCAGTGTTGCCGGGGGGGTACTCTACGAGCAGTACTTC
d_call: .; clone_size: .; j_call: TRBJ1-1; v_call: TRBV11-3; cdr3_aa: CASSLGGQAEAFF; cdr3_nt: TGTGCCAGCAGCTTAGGGGGCCAGGCTGAAGCTTTCTTT
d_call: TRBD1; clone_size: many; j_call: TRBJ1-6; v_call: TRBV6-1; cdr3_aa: CASRSPGQGKLDSPLHF; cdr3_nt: TGTGCCAGCAGATCTCCGGGACAGGGGAAACTAGACTCACCCCTCCACTTT
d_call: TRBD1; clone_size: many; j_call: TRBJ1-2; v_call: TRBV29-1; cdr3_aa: CSVLTGGDYGYTF; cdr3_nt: TGCAGCGTGCTGACAGGGGGGGACTATGGCTACACCTTC
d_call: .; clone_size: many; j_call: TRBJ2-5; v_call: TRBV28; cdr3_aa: CASSFQVQETQYF; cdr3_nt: TGTGCCAGCAGTTTCCAGGTTCAAGAGACCCAGTACTTC
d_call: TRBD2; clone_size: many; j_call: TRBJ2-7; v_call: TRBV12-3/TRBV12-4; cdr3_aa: CASREGLALEEQYF; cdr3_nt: TGTGCCAGCAGGGAGGGACTAGCGTTAGAAGAGCAGTACTTC
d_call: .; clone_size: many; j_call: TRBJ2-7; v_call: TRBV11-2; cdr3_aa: CASSPLRRSSYEQYF; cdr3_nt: TGTGCCAGCAGCCCGCTCCGAAGGAGCTCCTACGAGCAGTACTTC
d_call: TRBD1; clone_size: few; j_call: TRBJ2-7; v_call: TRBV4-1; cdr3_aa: CASSKGQGLTYEQYF; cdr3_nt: TGCGCCAGCAGCAAGGGACAGGGACTGACCTACGAGCAGTACTTC
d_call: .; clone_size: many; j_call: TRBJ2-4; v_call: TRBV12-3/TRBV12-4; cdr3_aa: CASSSGIAKNIQYF; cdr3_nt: TGTGCCAGCAGTTCCGGGATAGCCAAAAACATTCAGTACTTC
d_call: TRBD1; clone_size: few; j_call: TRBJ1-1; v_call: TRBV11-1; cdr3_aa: CASSRTIRKDRPNTEAFF; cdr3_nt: TGTGCCAGCAGCCGCACTATACGGAAGGACAGGCCGAACACTGAAGCTTTCTTT
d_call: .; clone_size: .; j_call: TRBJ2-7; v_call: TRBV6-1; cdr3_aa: CASSPDRYEQYF; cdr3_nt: TGTGCCAGCAGTCCCGACCGCTACGAGCAGTACTTC
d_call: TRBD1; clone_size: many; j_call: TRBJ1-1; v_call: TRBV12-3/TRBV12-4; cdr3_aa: CASTQGQGAKAFF; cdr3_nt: TGTGCCAGCACTCAAGGACAGGGGGCAAAAGCTTTCTTT
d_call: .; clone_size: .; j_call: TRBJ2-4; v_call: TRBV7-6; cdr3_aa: CASSLLGNANIKYF; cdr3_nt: TGTGCCAGCAGCTTATTGGGTAACGCGAACATTAAGTACTTC
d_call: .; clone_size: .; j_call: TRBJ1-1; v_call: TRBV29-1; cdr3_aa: CSVEDVVQAGAFF; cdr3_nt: TGCAGCGTTGAAGATGTGGTACAGGCGGGAGCTTTCTTT
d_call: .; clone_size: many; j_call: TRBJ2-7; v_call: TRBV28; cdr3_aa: CASSSIRSWASYEQYF; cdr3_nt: TGTGCCAGCAGTTCCATCCGGTCTTGGGCATCCTACGAGCAGTACTTC
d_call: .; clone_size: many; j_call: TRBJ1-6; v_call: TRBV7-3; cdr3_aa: CASSLASNSPLHF; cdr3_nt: TGTGCCAGCAGCTTAGCCAGTAATTCACCCCTCCACTTT
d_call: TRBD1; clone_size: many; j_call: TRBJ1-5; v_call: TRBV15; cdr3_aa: CATSRGLRLAGQPLNQPQHF; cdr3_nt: TGTGCCACCAGCAGAGGTCTCAGGTTGGCGGGACAGCCTCTCAATCAGCCCCAGCATTTT
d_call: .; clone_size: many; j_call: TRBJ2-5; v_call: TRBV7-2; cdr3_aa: CASSPRVGVGETQYF; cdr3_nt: TGTGCCAGCAGCCCCAGAGTAGGGGTTGGGGAGACCCAGTACTTC
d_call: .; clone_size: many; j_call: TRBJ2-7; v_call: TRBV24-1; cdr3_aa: CATSDSGLYEQYF; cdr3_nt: TGTGCCACCAGTGATTCCGGACTTTACGAGCAGTACTTC
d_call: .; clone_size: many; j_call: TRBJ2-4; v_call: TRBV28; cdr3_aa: CASSLKRWLGATRTKNIQYF; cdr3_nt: TGTGCCAGCAGTTTAAAACGTTGGCTAGGGGCAACTCGGACCAAAAACATTCAGTACTTC
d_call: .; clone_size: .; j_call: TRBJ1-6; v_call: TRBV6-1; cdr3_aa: CASSVLGQSSYNSPLHF; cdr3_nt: TGTGCCAGCAGTGTGTTGGGGCAGAGCTCCTATAATTCACCCCTCCACTTT
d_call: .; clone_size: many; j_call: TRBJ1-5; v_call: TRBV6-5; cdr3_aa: CASLLEGDRNQPQHF; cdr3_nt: TGTGCCAGCTTGTTGGAGGGGGACCGCAATCAGCCCCAGCATTTT
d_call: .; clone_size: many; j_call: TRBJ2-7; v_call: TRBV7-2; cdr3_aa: CASSLVFGSGEQYF; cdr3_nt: TGTGCCAGCAGCTTAGTATTCGGGTCTGGCGAGCAGTACTTC
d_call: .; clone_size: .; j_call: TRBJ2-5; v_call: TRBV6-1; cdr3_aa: CAARRRAAETQYF; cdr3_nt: TGTGCCGCCCGGCGCAGGGCGGCGGAGACCCAGTACTTC
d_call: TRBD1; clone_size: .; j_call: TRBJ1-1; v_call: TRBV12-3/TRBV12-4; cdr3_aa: CASSYRGMENTEAFF; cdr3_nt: TGTGCCAGCAGTTACAGGGGGATGGAGAACACTGAAGCTTTCTTT
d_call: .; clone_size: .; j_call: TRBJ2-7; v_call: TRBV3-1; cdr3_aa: CASSQDRLGSVYEQYF; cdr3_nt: TGTGCCAGCAGCCAAGATCGATTGGGGTCTGTGTACGAGCAGTACTTC
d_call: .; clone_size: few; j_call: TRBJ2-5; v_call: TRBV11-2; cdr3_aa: CASSYYQETQYF; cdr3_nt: TGTGCCAGCAGCTATTATCAGGAGACCCAGTACTTC
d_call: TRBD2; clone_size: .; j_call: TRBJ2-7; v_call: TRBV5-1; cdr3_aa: CASSLEALAGVNEQYF; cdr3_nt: TGCGCCAGCAGCTTGGAAGCCCTAGCGGGAGTAAACGAGCAGTACTTC
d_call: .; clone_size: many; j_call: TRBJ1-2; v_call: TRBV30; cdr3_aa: CAWNAAGPFYGYTF; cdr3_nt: TGTGCCTGGAATGCTGCAGGGCCCTTCTATGGCTACACCTTC
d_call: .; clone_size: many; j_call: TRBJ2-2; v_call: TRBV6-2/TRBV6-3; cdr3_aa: CASSWSAATGELFF; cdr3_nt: TGTGCCAGCAGTTGGTCGGCAGCCACCGGGGAGCTGTTTTTT
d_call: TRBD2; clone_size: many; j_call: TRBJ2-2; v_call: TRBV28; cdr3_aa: CASSPPRGRANTGELFF; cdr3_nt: TGTGCCAGCAGCCCCCCCAGAGGGAGGGCGAACACCGGGGAGCTGTTTTTT
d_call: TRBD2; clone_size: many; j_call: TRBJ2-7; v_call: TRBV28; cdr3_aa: CASTRGSPSAYEQYF; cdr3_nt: TGTGCCAGCACCCGCGGGAGTCCCTCAGCGTACGAGCAGTACTTC
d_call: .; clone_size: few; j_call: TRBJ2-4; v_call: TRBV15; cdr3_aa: CATSRDLWGSGGLAKNIQYF; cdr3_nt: TGTGCCACCAGCAGAGATCTGTGGGGCTCCGGGGGGCTAGCCAAAAACATTCAGTACTTC
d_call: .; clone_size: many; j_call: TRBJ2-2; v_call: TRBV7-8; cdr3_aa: CASSLGVPPDTGELFF; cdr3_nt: TGTGCCAGCAGCTTAGGTGTGCCCCCGGATACCGGGGAGCTGTTTTTT
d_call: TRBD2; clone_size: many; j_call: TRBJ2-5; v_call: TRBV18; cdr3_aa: CASSPTLEREMGKTQYF; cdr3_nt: TGTGCCAGCTCACCAACCCTAGAGCGGGAAATGGGAAAGACCCAGTACTTC